This T cell receptor beta chain was found in a study of blood T cell repertoires in COVID-19. Per the study methods: Nucleated cell number was recorded as an estimate derived from reference gene primer amplification. Here immunoSEQ multiplex PCR was the method, and the copy in TCRdb shows in-frame clones only, minus some. For V, J and clone size, that table is used; D and trimming come from the DNA. The sample carries a few hundred thousand clones, 83% recorded once. The junction had 4 bases not matched to a gene; V was cut back by 3 bases and J by 3 bases. The CDR3 runs 14 residues. Germline loops: CDR1 DFQATT, CDR2 SNEGSKA (reference sequence). Participants were aged about 18 to 95 years, lived in 25 or so US areas, and enrolled virtually.

The rearrangement uses TRBV20-1 and TRBJ2-3, with 9 bases fitting TRBD2. Sequenced: PBMCs or T cells enriched from blood (not recorded which). This receptor was obtained from a woman between 45 and 65 years old who had recovered from COVID-19. The CDR3: CSASPAGGTDTQYF. CDR3 DNA sequence: TGCAGTGCTAGTCCTGCGGGAGGGACAGATACGCAGTATTTT.